These 20 T cell receptor beta chains came from one sample sequenced in a study of breast tumors, draining lymph nodes, adjacent tissues. TCRdb recomputed calls from the multiplex PCR reads with MiXCR, one row per CDR3 protein. In the table there are around 50,000 distinct CDR3 sequences, 20% to 25% of which are singletons. Sequencing was carried out using breast tumor tissue. All receptors come from a female donor with breast cancer. Some clones in this sample may be carry-over from other donors' samples.

The rearrangement links TRBV19 to TRBJ2-2; TRBD1 agrees at 8 bases. This CDR3 spans 14 amino acids. The V segment lost 7 bases and the J segment 5 bases; nucleotides outside the gene matches: 6. Germline assignment: CDR1 LNHDA and CDR2 SQIVND (reference sequence). The CDR3 loop is CASIGQGRTGELFF. DNA for the CDR3: TGTGCCAGTATAGGACAGGGAAGAACCGGGGAGCTGTTTTTT.

The sample holds many counts of this clonotype. V and J are TRBV6-1 and TRBJ1-5; tentatively, D is TRBD1 (6 bases). Trimming removed 1 base from V and 3 bases from J, with 10 bases in between. CDR1 is MNHNS, CDR2 SASEGT, per germline. CDR3 length: 15 amino acids. Here the CDR3 reads CASSEGDKVNQPQHF. CDR3 coding DNA: TGTGCCAGCAGTGAAGGGGACAAGGTCAATCAGCCCCAGCATTTT.

This clonotype has only a few counts. The gene calls are TRBV28 and TRBJ1-2; 10 bases line up with TRBD1. The trim removed 7 bases at V and 4 bases at J, leaving 3 bases unmatched. CDR3 length: 13 amino acids. Germline CDR1 MDHEN, CDR2 SYDVKM. This chain's CDR3 is CASTRQGAYGYTF. In DNA, the CDR3 is TGTGCCAGCACCCGACAGGGGGCCTATGGCTACACCTTC.

This clonotype was observed at least ten times. CDR3 coding DNA: TGTGCCAGCAGTTACTCGAGGGAAGGCCATGGCTACACCTTC. This encodes CASSYSREGHGYTF. The rearrangement uses TRBV6-5 and TRBJ1-2, with D unclear. Germline values: CDR1 MNHEY, CDR2 SVGAGI. Deletions cut 0 bases from V and 6 bases from J, with 11 bases between. This CDR3 region has 14 residues.

CDR3 protein: CASSSGQGGLNYGYTF. CDR3 nucleotide sequence: TGTGCCAGCAGTTCGGGACAGGGGGGACTTAACTATGGCTACACCTTC. The chain carries TRBV28 and TRBJ1-2; TRBD1 matches at 11 bases. The V segment lost 4 bases and the J segment 1 base; nucleotides outside the gene matches: 5. The CDR3 has 16 residues. Germline V gene data show CDR1 as MDHEN and CDR2 as SYDVKM.

Of note for this clonotype: This may come from a read error, since a much larger clone is one base off. V is TRBV11-2 and J is TRBJ2-7, with D uncertain. CDR3 length equals 15 residues. Germline V gene data show CDR1 as SGHAT and CDR2 as FQNNGV. The CDR3 reads CASKKNADDSYGQYF. The CDR3 coding sequence is TGTGCCAGCAAAAAAAATGCCGACGACTCCTACGGGCAGTACTTC.

This clonotype was seen repeatedly, ten times or more. The chain joins TRBV20-1 to TRBJ1-5, with TRBD1 identical over 8 bases. The trim removed 4 bases at V and 7 bases at J, leaving 6 bases unmatched. The CDR3 extends over 13 amino acids. Germline V gene sequence: CDR1 DFQATT, CDR2 SNEGSKA (reference sequence). CDR3 residues: CSAKDRVEQPQHF. In DNA form, the CDR3 reads TGCAGTGCTAAGGACAGGGTTGAACAGCCCCAGCATTTT.

This clonotype was counted ten times or more. The rearrangement links TRBV2 to TRBJ1-5; D gene ambiguous. Germline lookup yields CDR1 SNHLY and CDR2 FYNNEI. The CDR3 is 15 amino acids. V lost 5 bases and J 1 base, leaving 12 bases between the germline ends. CDR3 in amino acids: CASSKTIQSNQPQHF. The CDR3 DNA sequence: TGTGCCAGCAGTAAGACCATACAGAGCAATCAGCCCCAGCATTTT. Supplemented by reference TRBV2 and TRBJ1-5, the full variable domain reads EPEVTQTPSHQVTQMGQEVILRCVPISNHLYFYWYRQILGQKVEFLVSFYNNEISEKSEIFDDQFSVERPDGSNFTLKIRSTKLEDSAMYFCASSKTIQSNQPQHFGDGTRLSIL.

Comments on this clonotype: Just one base apart from a much larger clone, this may be a read error. The rearrangement uses TRBV19 and TRBJ1-3; D ambiguous. The V gene's germline CDR1 is LNHDA and CDR2 SQIVND (reference sequence). The ends were cut back, 6 bases at V and 0 bases at J, with 24 bases in the middle. CDR3 size: 19 residues. CDR3 residues: CASSLYPAGRPGSGNTIYF. As DNA, the CDR3 is TGTGCCAGTAGCTTATATCCAGCCGGGCGACCGGGCTCTGGAAACACCATATATTTT.

As for this clonotype: Being one base from a much bigger clone, this may be a read error. This chain uses TRBV6-1 with TRBJ2-7; tentatively, D is TRBD1 (6 bases). The V end was cut by 3 bases, the J end by 0 bases, with 12 bases between. The CDR3 has 15 amino acids. CDR1 is MNHNS and CDR2 is SASEGT in the germline V gene. The chain's CDR3 is CASSDYGTSSYEQYF. The DNA for the CDR3 is TGTGCCAGCAGTGATTACGGGACAAGCTCCTACGAGCAGTACTTC.

This clonotype was picked up many times. V gene TRBV6-5 combines with J gene TRBJ2-1, with 9 nucleotides matching TRBD2. Looked up from germline, CDR1 is MNHEY and CDR2 is SVGAGI. With V trimmed by 6 bases and J by 6 bases, 3 bases remained unmatched. The CDR3 totals 13 residues. The CDR3 DNA is TGTGCCAGCAGCATAGCGGGAGCCAATGAGCAGTTCTTC. This codes for CASSIAGANEQFF.

To note about this clonotype: This could be a read error, since a much larger clone is one nucleotide away. The CDR3 here is CATSSRDGGTDTQYF. The CDR3 DNA is TGTGCCACCAGTTCCCGGGACGGGGGAACAGATACGCAGTATTTT. The chain couples TRBV15 to TRBJ2-3; D is perhaps TRBD2 (6 bases). Germline assignment: CDR1 LNHNV and CDR2 YYDKDF (reference sequence). The CDR3 totals 15 residues. Trimming stripped 6 bases from V and 3 bases from J, with 16 bases between.

This clonotype was seen a handful of times. The V gene is TRBV24-1, the J gene TRBJ2-5; the D gene could be TRBD1 or TRBD2 (5 bases each). CDR1 and CDR2 (germline): KGHDR, SFDVKD. The CDR3 length is 16 residues. Trimming removed 5 bases at V and 1 base at J, with 16 bases between. The CDR3 spells CATSALGPGPQETQYF. CDR3 nucleotide sequence: TGTGCCACCAGTGCCTTGGGTCCGGGGCCCCAAGAGACCCAGTACTTC.

This chain uses TRBV2 with TRBJ2-4, with D perhaps being TRBD1 or TRBD2 (6 bases each). Germline lookup yields CDR1 SNHLY and CDR2 FYNNEI. Trimming removed 7 bases from V and 1 base from J, with 8 bases in between. This CDR3 has 13 amino acids. CDR3 residues: CASMGGAKNIQYF. For the CDR3, the DNA is TGTGCCAGCATGGGGGGCGCCAAAAACATTCAGTACTTC.

The rearrangement joins TRBV7-3 to TRBJ2-3; D gene uncertain. Trimming pared 5 bases from V and 0 bases from J, leaving 9 bases between. The CDR3 covers 14 residues. Germline CDR1 and CDR2: SGHTA and FQGTGA. CDR3 DNA sequence: TGTGCCAGCAGCGGCGTTGCTAGCACAGATACGCAGTATTTT. Translated: CASSGVASTDTQYF.

This clonotype counts as medium-sized. CDR3 in DNA: TGTGCCAGCAGCGCGGACAAGGGTCGTGGCTCCTACGAGCAGTACTTC. It specifies CASSADKGRGSYEQYF. V usage is TRBV7-9 and J usage is TRBJ2-7; a possible D gene is TRBD1 (5 bases). The CDR3 has 16 amino acids. Trimming shortened V by 5 bases and J by 0 bases, and 17 bases separated the two germline ends. From germline, CDR1 is SEHNR and CDR2 FQNEAQ (reference sequence).

The sample holds many counts of this clonotype. The genes are TRBV6-1 and TRBJ1-5, with D hard to call. CDR1 is MNHNS and CDR2 is SASEGT in the germline V gene. The CDR3 loop spans 13 amino acids. Trimming shortened V by 6 bases and J by 2 bases, and 8 bases separated the two germline ends. Written as DNA, the CDR3 is TGTGCCAGCAGGGTTACGCGCAATCAGCCCCAGCATTTT. Translating gives CASRVTRNQPQHF.

At least ten counts were recorded for this clonotype. The chain joins TRBV6-5 to TRBJ2-2; D is undetermined. Trimming cost V 7 bases and J 0 bases, with 6 bases left between them. There are 13 residues in the CDR3. Germline V CDR1 and CDR2: MNHEY, SVGAGI. The CDR3 bases are TGTGCCAGCAAGGACGCGAACACCGGGGAGCTGTTTTTT. Translating gives CASKDANTGELFF.

This clonotype has only a few counts. The rearrangement uses TRBV7-9 and TRBJ2-3; no firm D call. The V gene's germline CDR1 is SEHNR and CDR2 FQNEAQ (reference sequence). The CDR3 totals 12 residues. The germline V and J ends were trimmed by 5 bases and 10 bases, with 13 bases remaining between them. This CDR3 is CASSPLGASQYF. CDR3 sequence (DNA): TGTGCCAGCAGCCCGCTCGGAGCTTCGCAGTATTTT. Using reference TRBV7-9 and TRBJ2-3 for the parts outside the CDR3, the full variable domain is DTGVSQNPRHKITKRGQNVTFRCDPISEHNRLYWYRQTLGQGPEFLTYFQNEAQLEKSRLLSDRFSAERPKGSFSTLEIQRTEQGDSAMYLCASSPLGASQYFGPGTRLTVL.

In its sample, this clonotype was seen many times. The rearrangement uses TRBV2 and TRBJ1-4; a possible D gene is TRBD1 (5 bases). V was trimmed by 5 bases and J by 6 bases, leaving 13 bases between them. The CDR3 covers 14 residues. The germline V gene has CDR1 SNHLY and CDR2 FYNNEI. The CDR3 DNA reads TGTGCCAGCAGTAGGACCGGGACGTATGAAAAACTGTTTTTT. Amino acids: CASSRTGTYEKLFF.